This TCR beta chain was found in a study of blood T cell repertoires in COVID-19. This CDR3 has 16 residues. The ends lost 0 bases at V and 5 bases at J; junction bases unmatched: 6. The germline V gene has CDR1 LGHDT and CDR2 YNNKEL (reference sequence). Methods used by the authors: Amplifying reference gene primers gave estimates of nucleated cell counts. TCRdb's table, derived via immunoSEQ multiplex PCR, lists solely in-frame clones and lacks some. That table is the source of V, J and clone size, and D and trimming were worked out from the DNA. The sample lists tens of thousands of clones; approximately 79% were seen once.

Sequencing input: peripheral blood. This chain links TRBV3-1 (or the pseudogene TRBV3-2) with TRBJ2-5, with 10 bases matching TRBD2. This receptor was obtained from a human donor with acute or convalescent COVID-19. The donor label of this sample is uncertain. CDR3 sequence reads: CASSQDRLAGVETQYF. The CDR3 nucleotides are TGTGCCAGCAGCCAAGATCGTCTAGCGGGAGTGGAGACCCAGTACTTC.